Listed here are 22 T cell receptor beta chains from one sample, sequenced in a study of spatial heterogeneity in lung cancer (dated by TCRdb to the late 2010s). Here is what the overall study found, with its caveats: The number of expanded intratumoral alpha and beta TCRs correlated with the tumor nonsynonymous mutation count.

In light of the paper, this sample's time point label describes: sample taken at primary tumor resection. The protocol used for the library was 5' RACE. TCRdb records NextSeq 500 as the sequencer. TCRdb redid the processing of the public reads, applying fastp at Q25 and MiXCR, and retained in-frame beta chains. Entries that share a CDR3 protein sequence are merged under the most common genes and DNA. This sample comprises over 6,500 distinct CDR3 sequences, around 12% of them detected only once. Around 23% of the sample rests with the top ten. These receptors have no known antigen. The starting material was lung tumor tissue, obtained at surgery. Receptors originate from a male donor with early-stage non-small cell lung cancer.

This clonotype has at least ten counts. CDR3 coding DNA: TGTGCCAGCAGCTTGGCCATGGGACAGGGCGGTCAGCCCCAGCATTTT. It codes for CASSLAMGQGGQPQHF. The chain combines TRBV5-5 with TRBJ1-5, with 9 bases identical to TRBD1. Trimming at V came to 0 bases and at J to 6 bases, leaving 7 bases not matched to a gene. The germline V gene encodes CDR1 SGHKS and CDR2 YYEKEE (reference sequence). This CDR3 has 16 amino acids.

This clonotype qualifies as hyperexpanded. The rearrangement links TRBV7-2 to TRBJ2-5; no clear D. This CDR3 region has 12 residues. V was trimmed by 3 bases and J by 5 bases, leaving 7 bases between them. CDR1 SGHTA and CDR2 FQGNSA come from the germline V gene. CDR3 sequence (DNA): TGTGCCAGCAGCTTGGTGGGGGAGACCCAGTACTTC. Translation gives CASSLVGETQYF.

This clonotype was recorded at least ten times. This chain's CDR3 is CASRSTAGGRGTQYF. CDR3 nucleotides: TGTGCCAGCAGGTCGACAGCGGGAGGGCGCGGGACCCAGTACTTC. The gene calls are TRBV6-5 and TRBJ2-5; 10 bases are a match to TRBD2. The CDR3 runs 15 residues. Looked up from germline, CDR1 is MNHEY and CDR2 is SVGAGI. J gave up 7 bases and V 6 bases, and 11 bases lay outside the gene matches.

The DNA of the CDR3 is TGTGCCAGCAGTTACGTGGGCAATCAGCCCCAGCATTTT. Translated, it gives CASSYVGNQPQHF. The chain is built from TRBV6-2 or TRBV6-3 and TRBJ1-5, with D uncertain. This CDR3 spans 13 amino acids. V gave up 2 bases and J gave up 2 bases, with 4 bases separating them. Germline lookup yields CDR1 MNHEY and CDR2 SVGEGT.

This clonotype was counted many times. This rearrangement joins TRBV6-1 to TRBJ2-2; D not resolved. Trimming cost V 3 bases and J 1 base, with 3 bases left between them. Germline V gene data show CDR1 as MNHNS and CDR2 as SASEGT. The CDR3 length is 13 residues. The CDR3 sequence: CASSEGNTGELFF. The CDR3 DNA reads TGTGCCAGCAGTGAGGGGAACACCGGGGAGCTGTTTTTT.

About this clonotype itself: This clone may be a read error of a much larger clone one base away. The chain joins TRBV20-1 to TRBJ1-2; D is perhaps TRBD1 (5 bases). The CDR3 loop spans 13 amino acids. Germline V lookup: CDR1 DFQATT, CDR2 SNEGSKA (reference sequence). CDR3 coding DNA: TGCAGAGCTAGGAACAGGCCAAACTATGGCTACACCTTC. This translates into CRARNRPNYGYTF.

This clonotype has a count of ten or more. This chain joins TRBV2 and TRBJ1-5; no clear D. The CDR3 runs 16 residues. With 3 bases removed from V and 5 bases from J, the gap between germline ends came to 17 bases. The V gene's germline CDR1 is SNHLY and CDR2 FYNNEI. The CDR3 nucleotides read TGTGCCAGCAGTGACCCAAGGGATTCCGGCGATCAGCCCCAGCATTTT. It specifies CASSDPRDSGDQPQHF.

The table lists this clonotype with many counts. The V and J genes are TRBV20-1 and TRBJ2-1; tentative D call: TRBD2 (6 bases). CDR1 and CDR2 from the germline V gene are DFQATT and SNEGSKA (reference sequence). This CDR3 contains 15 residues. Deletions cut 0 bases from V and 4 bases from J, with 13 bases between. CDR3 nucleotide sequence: TGCAGTGCTAGAGATTTGGAGCGGGTATACAATGAGCAGTTCTTC. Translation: CSARDLERVYNEQFF.

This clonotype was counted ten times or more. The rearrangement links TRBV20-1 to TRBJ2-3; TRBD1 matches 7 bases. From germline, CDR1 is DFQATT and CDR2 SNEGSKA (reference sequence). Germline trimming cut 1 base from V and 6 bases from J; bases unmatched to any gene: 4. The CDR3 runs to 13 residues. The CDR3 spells CSARGQGVDTQYF. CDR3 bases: TGCAGTGCTAGAGGACAGGGTGTGGATACGCAGTATTTT.

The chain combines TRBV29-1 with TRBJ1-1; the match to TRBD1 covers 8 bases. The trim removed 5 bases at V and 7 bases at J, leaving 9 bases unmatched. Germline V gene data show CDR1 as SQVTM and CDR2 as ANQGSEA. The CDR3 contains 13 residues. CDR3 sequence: CSVSLTGTGEAFF. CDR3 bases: TGCAGCGTTTCCCTCACCGGGACAGGTGAAGCTTTCTTT. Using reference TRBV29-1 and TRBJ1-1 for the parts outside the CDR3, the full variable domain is SAVISQKPSRDICQRGTSLTIQCQVDSQVTMMFWYRQQPGQSLTLIATANQGSEATYESGFVIDKFPISRPNLTFSTLTVSNMSPEDSSIYLCSVSLTGTGEAFFGQGTRLTVV.

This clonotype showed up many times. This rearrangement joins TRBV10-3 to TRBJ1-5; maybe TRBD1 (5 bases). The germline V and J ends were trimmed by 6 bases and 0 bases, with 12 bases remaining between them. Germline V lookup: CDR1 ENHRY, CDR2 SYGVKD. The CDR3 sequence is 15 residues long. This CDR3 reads CAISADRNSNQPQHF. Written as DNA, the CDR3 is TGTGCCATCAGCGCTGACAGAAATAGCAATCAGCCCCAGCATTTT.

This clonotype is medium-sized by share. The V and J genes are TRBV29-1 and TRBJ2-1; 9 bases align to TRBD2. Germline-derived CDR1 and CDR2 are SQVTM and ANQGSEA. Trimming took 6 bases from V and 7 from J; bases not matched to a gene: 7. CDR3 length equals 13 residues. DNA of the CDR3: TGCAGCGTAAAGGTAGCGGGAGTGAATGAGCAGTTCTTC. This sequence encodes CSVKVAGVNEQFF.

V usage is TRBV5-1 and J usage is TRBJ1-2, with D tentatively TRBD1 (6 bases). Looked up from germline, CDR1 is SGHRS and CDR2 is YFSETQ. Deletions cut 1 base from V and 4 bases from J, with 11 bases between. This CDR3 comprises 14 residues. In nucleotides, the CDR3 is TGCGCCAGCAGCTTGCCGGGACACTCCTATGGCTACACCTTC. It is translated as CASSLPGHSYGYTF.

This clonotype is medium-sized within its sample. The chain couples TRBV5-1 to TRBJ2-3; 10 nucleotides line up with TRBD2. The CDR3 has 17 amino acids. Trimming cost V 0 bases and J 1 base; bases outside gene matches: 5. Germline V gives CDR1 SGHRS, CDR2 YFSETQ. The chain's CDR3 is CASSLELAGTGTDTQYF. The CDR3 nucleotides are TGCGCCAGCAGCTTGGAACTAGCGGGAACAGGCACAGATACGCAGTATTTT.

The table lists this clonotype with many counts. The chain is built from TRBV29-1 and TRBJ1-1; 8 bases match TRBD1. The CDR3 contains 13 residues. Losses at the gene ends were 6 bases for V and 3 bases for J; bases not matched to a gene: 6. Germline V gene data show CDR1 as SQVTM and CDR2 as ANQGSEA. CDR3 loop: CSVRTGRYTEAFF. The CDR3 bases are TGCAGCGTGCGGACAGGGCGGTACACTGAAGCTTTCTTT.

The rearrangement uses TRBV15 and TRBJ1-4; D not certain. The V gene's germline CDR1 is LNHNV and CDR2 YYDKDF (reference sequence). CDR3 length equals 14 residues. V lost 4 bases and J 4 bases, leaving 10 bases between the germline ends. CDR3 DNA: TGTGCCACCAGCACACTTCAGGATAATGAAAAACTGTTTTTT. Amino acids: CATSTLQDNEKLFF.

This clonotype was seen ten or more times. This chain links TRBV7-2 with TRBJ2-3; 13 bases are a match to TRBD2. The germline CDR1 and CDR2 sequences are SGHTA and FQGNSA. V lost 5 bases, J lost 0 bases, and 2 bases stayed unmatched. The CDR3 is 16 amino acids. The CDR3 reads CASSTGLAGSTDTQYF. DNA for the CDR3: TGTGCCAGCAGCACGGGACTAGCGGGGAGCACAGATACGCAGTATTTT.

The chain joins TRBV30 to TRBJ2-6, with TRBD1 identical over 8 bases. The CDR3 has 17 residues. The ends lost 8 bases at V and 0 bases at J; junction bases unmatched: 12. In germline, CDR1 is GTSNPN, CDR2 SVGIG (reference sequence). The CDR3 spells CAGRFRDRSSGANVLTF. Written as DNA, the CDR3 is TGTGCCGGAAGGTTCCGGGACAGGTCCTCTGGGGCCAACGTCCTGACTTTC.

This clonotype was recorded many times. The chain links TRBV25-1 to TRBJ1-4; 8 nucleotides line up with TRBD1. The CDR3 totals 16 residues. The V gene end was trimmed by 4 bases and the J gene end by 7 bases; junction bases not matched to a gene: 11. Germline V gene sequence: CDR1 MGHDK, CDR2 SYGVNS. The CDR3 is CASSVPSGGFGEKLFF. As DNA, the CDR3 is TGTGCCAGCAGTGTACCCTCAGGGGGCTTCGGTGAAAAACTGTTTTTT.

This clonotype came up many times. CDR3 protein: CASQGDNEKLFF. The DNA for the CDR3 is TGTGCCTCCCAGGGGGATAATGAAAAACTGTTTTTT. The V gene is TRBV6-5, the J gene TRBJ1-4; TRBD1 matches at 7 bases. J was trimmed by 4 bases and V by 11 bases; bases with no gene match: 4. Germline V gives CDR1 MNHEY, CDR2 SVGAGI. The CDR3 is 12 residues long.

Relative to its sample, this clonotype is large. CDR3 sequence: CSARADLAGAAEQFF. The CDR3, as DNA: TGCAGTGCTAGAGCCGATCTAGCGGGAGCCGCTGAGCAGTTCTTC. The gene calls are TRBV20-1 and TRBJ2-1, with TRBD2 matching over 10 bases. Germline assignment: CDR1 DFQATT and CDR2 SNEGSKA (reference sequence). J lost 9 bases, V lost 1 base, and 9 bases had no gene match. This CDR3 is built from 15 residues.

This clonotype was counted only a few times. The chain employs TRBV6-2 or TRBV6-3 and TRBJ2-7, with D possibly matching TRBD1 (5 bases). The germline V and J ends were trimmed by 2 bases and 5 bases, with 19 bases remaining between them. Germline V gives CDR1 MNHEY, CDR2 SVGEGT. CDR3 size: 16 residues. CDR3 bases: TGTGCCAGCAGTTACCCACAGGAGCCCAGTCTCCACGAGCAGTACTTC. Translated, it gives CASSYPQEPSLHEQYF.